This TCR beta chain stems from a study of long-term antiretroviral therapy in people with HIV. At the level of the study: Samples from the earliest time points predate the 2015 immediate-ART recommendation by about a decade.

Study-level results: Clones that expanded before ART (that is, prior to treatment) dominated the repertoire at all time points. The data indicate that diversity increased after ART but remained below transplant donor controls.

CDR1 is LNHDA and CDR2 is SQIVND in the germline V gene (reference sequence). The J segment lost 6 bases and the V segment lost 3 bases, leaving 4 bases of the junction unmatched. The CDR3 is 14 residues long. Investigators performed immunoSEQ version v3.0 at survey level. Each sample aimed for roughly 35,000-50,000 sequenced T-cell genomes. Assay: immunoSEQ multiplex PCR; the TCRdb copy retains only in-frame clones and omits some. The sample contains 25,000 to 35,000 clones, more than 80% of which appear only once. About this clone itself: Antigen specificity is unknown.

The chain is built from TRBV19 and TRBJ2-7; TRBD1 aligns across 11 bases. This material consisted of unsorted PBMCs, taken 0.3 years after starting antiretroviral therapy. The sequence was collected from a middle-aged man with HIV. For the CDR3, the DNA is TGTGCCAGTAGTATGATCGGACAGGGGGCCGAGCAGTACTTC. This encodes CASSMIGQGAEQYF.